This T cell receptor beta chain was profiled in a study of beta chain features in type 1 diabetes. The wider study: Taken together, all samples contributed 107,917,701 examined sorted cells. Notes on the study in general: Shorter templates might be favored by PCR, equally in patients and controls. Shortening that was moderate but significant affected the TCRB CDR3s of Type 1 diabetes patients in all four CD4+ subsets. Small HLA sub-analyses could not settle whether HLA shapes TCRB rearrangement.

Expressed TCRB transcripts were sequenced, since all the RNA that had been isolated was reverse transcribed. Data came from immunoSEQ multiplex PCR; TCRdb stores just in-frame clones and leaves some out. The profile shows around 710,000 clones, roughly an eighth of them singletons. A few counts support this clone. No antigen is known for it. CDR1 and CDR2 (germline): SGHRS, YFSETQ. The CDR3 has 14 amino acids. V was trimmed by 0 bases and J by 8 bases, leaving 12 bases between them. This receptor was identified in a man between 25 and 39 years old with type 1 diabetes. Sequencing used naive CD4+ T cells from blood. V usage is TRBV5-1 and J usage is TRBJ1-5, with a weak D call TRBD1 (5 bases). CDR3 bases: TGCGCCAGCAGCTTGGGGGCAGGGATTGAGCCCCAGCATTTT. It is translated as CASSLGAGIEPQHF.